This TCR beta chain came from a study of PD-1 blockade in classical Hodgkin lymphoma. Time point noted: cycle 4 day 1 (C4D1), after less than seven weeks of nivolumab. After autologous stem cell transplantation all patients relapsed, and prior brentuximab vedotin exposure differed between cohorts. Trimming took 7 bases from V and 5 from J; bases not matched to a gene: 7. The CDR3 contains 14 residues. Using immunoSEQ multiplex PCR, the repertoire was profiled, and TCRdb retains in-frame clones only, with some absent. The data contain some 20,000 clones, 80% of them singletons. Source: peripheral blood mononuclear cells (PBMCs), taken before the fourth cycle of nivolumab. The V gene is TRBV23-1, the J gene TRBJ2-1; 8 bases align to TRBD1. TRBV23-1 is labeled an ORF, and its function is uncertain. The receptor was isolated from a human donor with classical Hodgkin lymphoma. CDR3 in DNA: TGCGCCAGCAACCCAGGGGGCCCCGACAATGAGCAGTTCTTC. It specifies CASNPGGPDNEQFF.